This section outlines one T cell receptor beta chain sequence together with its context. The sample holds other DNA sequences that translate to the same CDR3. This entry belongs to a study of blood T cell repertoires in COVID-19. This CDR3 contains 13 residues. V was clipped by 5 bases and J by 3 bases; unmatched bases: 2. Germline-derived CDR1 and CDR2 are SEHNR and FQNEAQ (reference sequence). Grouping used clinical history reported by participants in a survey and questionnaire. Sequencing was performed with immunoSEQ multiplex PCR; in TCRdb, only in-frame clones are kept and a portion is missing. The table lists 240,000 or so clones, around 85% of them singletons.

The source is a woman aged 35 to 49 with acute COVID-19. This sequence joins TRBV7-9 and TRBJ2-7, with 9 positions matching TRBD1. Sequenced input: PBMCs or T cells enriched from blood (not recorded which). The DNA for the CDR3 is TGTGCCAGCAGCCGGGGACAGGGCTACGAGCAGTACTTC. Residues: CASSRGQGYEQYF.